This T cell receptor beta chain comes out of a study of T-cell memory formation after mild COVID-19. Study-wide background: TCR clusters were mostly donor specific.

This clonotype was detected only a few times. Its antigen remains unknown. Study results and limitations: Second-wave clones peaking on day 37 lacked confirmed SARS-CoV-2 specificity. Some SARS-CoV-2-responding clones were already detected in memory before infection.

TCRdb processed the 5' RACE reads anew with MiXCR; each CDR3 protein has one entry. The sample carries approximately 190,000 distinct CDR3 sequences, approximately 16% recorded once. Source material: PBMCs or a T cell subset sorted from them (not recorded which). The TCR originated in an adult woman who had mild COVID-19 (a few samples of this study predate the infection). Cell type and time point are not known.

CDR3 residues: CASSPNRGATNEKLFF. As DNA, the CDR3 is TGTGCCAGCAGCCCGAATCGGGGAGCAACTAATGAAAAACTGTTTTTT. The V call is TRBV7-8, the J call TRBJ1-4, with unresolved D. This CDR3 comprises 16 residues. Germline CDR1 SGHVS, CDR2 FQNEAQ. The V end lost 5 bases, the J end lost 0 bases, and 13 bases lay between the germline ends.